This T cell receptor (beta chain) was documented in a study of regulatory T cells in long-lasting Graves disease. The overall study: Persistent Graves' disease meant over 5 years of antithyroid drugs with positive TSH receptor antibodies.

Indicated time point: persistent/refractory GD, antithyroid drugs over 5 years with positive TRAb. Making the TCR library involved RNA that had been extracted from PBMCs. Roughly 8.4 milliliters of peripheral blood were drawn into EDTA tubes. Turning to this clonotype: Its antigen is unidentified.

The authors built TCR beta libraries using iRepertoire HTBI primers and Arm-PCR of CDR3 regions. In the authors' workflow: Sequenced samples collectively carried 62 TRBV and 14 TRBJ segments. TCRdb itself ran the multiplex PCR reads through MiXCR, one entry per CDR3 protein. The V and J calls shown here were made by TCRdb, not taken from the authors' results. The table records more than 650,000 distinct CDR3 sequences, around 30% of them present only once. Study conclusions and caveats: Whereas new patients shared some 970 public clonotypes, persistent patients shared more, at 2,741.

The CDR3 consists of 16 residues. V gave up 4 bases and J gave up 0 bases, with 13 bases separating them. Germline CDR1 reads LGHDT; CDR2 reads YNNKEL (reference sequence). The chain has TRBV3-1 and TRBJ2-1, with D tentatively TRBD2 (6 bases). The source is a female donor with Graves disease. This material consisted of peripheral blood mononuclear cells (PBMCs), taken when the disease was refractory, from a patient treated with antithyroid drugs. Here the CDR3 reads CASSPAAGSSYNEQFF. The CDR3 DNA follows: TGTGCCAGCAGCCCCGCGGCGGGGAGCTCCTACAATGAGCAGTTCTTC.